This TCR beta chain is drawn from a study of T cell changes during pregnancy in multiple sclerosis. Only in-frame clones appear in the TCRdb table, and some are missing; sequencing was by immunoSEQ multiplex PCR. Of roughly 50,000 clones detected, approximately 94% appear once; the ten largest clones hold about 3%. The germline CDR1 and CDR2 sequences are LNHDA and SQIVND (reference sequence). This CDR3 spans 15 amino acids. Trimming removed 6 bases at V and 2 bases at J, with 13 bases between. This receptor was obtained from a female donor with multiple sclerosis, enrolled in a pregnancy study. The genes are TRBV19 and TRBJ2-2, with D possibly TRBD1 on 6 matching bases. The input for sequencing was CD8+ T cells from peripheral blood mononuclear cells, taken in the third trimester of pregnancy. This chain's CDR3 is CASRETGLNTGELFF. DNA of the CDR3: TGTGCCAGTAGAGAAACAGGGTTAAACACCGGGGAGCTGTTTTTT.